One sample yielded the 20 T cell receptor beta chains listed below, sequenced in a study of T cell responses to AZD1222 COVID-19 vaccine. The protocol was immunoSEQ multiplex PCR, while the TCRdb copy is restricted to in-frame clones and leaves out a portion. This table holds roughly 120,000 clones, around 84% found once. Sequenced material: peripheral blood, taken on day 0 of AZD1222 vaccination. The source is an adult in good health.

V usage is TRBV6-2 or TRBV6-3 and J usage is TRBJ2-5; 9 bases map to TRBD1. Looked up from germline, CDR1 is MNHEY and CDR2 is SVGEGT. V trimming: 6 bases; J trimming: 2 bases; junction bases outside the gene matches: 10. This CDR3 is built from 16 residues. DNA of the CDR3: TGTGCCAGCAGCCCTGGTAGGGACAGGGAGCAAGAGACCCAGTACTTC. Its translation: CASSPGRDREQETQYF.

This chain joins TRBV7-2 and TRBJ2-5; D remains unclear. The germline CDR1 and CDR2 sequences are SGHTA and FQGNSA. The CDR3 spans 13 residues. V shed 5 bases and J shed 2 bases, with 9 bases lying between them. CDR3 in amino acids: CASSKSIQETQYF. The CDR3 DNA is TGTGCCAGCAGCAAATCAATTCAAGAGACCCAGTACTTC.

The chain combines TRBV7-9 with TRBJ2-7; no clear D gene. CDR3 length: 15 amino acids. CDR1 is SEHNR and CDR2 is FQNEAQ in the germline V gene (reference sequence). Trimming pared 6 bases from V and 0 bases from J, leaving 15 bases between. The CDR3: CASSRSVVDSYEQYF. The CDR3 DNA reads as TGTGCCAGCAGTCGTTCGGTAGTCGACTCCTACGAGCAGTACTTC.

The chain joins TRBV2 to TRBJ2-2; D may correspond to TRBD1 or TRBD2 (5 bases each). With 0 bases removed from V and 0 bases from J, the gap between germline ends came to 5 bases. From germline, CDR1 is SNHLY and CDR2 FYNNEI. CDR3 size: 15 residues. The CDR3: CASSEAGANTGELFF. The CDR3 bases are TGTGCCAGCAGTGAAGCGGGGGCGAACACCGGGGAGCTGTTTTTT.

As DNA, the CDR3 is TGTGCCAGCAGCGTAGCTTGGGGGGCTGGTGTGTCTGGAAACACCATATATTTT. The encoded protein is CASSVAWGAGVSGNTIYF. The chain combines TRBV9 with TRBJ1-3; D possibly corresponds to TRBD1 (6 bases). CDR1 is SGDLS and CDR2 is YYNGEE in the germline V gene. The CDR3 sequence is 18 residues long. The V end lost 0 bases, the J end lost 1 base, and 17 bases lay between the germline ends.

The rearrangement joins TRBV11-2 to TRBJ2-7, with TRBD1 matching 7 bases. Germline-derived CDR1 and CDR2 are SGHAT and FQNNGV. Trimming removed 5 bases from V and 6 bases from J; junction bases left unmatched: 10. CDR3 length: 14 amino acids. CDR3: CASSPDRSLGEQYF. CDR3 coding DNA: TGTGCCAGCAGCCCGGACAGGTCGTTGGGCGAGCAGTACTTC. Complete variable domain (other parts from reference TRBV11-2 and TRBJ2-7): EAGVAQSPRYKIIEKRQSVAFWCNPISGHATLYWYQQILGQGPKLLIQFQNNGVVDDSQLPKDRFSAERLKGVDSTLKIQPAKLEDSAVYLCASSPDRSLGEQYFGPGTRLTVT.

In its sample, this clone was seen a few times. The genes are TRBV18 and TRBJ2-3; a possible D gene is TRBD2 (6 bases). The CDR3 has 16 residues. Trimming pared 4 bases from V and 5 bases from J, leaving 19 bases between. Looked up from germline, CDR1 is KGHSH and CDR2 is LQKENI. The CDR3 sequence: CASSLLAGSDGDTQYF. As DNA, the CDR3 is TGTGCCAGCTCACTACTAGCAGGGTCAGACGGAGATACGCAGTATTTT.

The chain combines TRBV2 with TRBJ2-3; D is possibly TRBD2 (6 bases). Germline V gene lookup returns CDR1 SNHLY and CDR2 FYNNEI. Trimming cost V 6 bases and J 4 bases, with 17 bases left between them. This CDR3 contains 15 residues. CDR3 DNA sequence: TGTGCCAGCAGGGGCCCGGGACTCTGGGCAGATACGCAGTATTTT. This translates into CASRGPGLWADTQYF.

This chain links TRBV28 with TRBJ1-2; 9 nucleotides match TRBD1. Per germline, CDR1 MDHEN and CDR2 SYDVKM. This CDR3 spans 14 amino acids. Trimming at V came to 5 bases and at J to 8 bases, leaving 9 bases not matched to a gene. CDR3 amino acids: CASSMGQGVGGYTF. As DNA, the CDR3 is TGTGCCAGCAGTATGGGACAGGGCGTCGGAGGCTACACCTTC.

V and J are TRBV7-2 and TRBJ1-1; 9 positions match TRBD1. CDR1 and CDR2 from the germline V gene are SGHTA and FQGNSA. There are 14 residues in the CDR3. After removal of 0 bases from V and 7 bases from J, the junction contained 3 bases not matched to a gene. The CDR3 sequence is CASSLALGQGEAFF. For the CDR3, the DNA is TGTGCCAGCAGCTTAGCCTTGGGACAGGGTGAAGCTTTCTTT. Full variable domain (remainder filled in from reference TRBV7-2 and TRBJ1-1): GAGVSQSPSNKVTEKGKDVELRCDPISGHTALYWYRQSLGQGLEFLIYFQGNSAPDKSGLPSDRFSAERTGGSVSTLTIQRTQQEDSAVYLCASSLALGQGEAFFGQGTRLTVV.

V and J are TRBV18 and TRBJ1-1, with TRBD1 identical over 9 bases. Germline lookup yields CDR1 KGHSH and CDR2 LQKENI. Trimming took 6 bases from V and 8 from J; bases not matched to a gene: 4. The CDR3 has 12 amino acids. CDR3 DNA sequence: TGTGCCAGCTCCCCGGGACAGGGCGAAGCTTTCTTT. It encodes CASSPGQGEAFF. The full variable domain, with the rest looked up from reference TRBV18 and TRBJ1-1, is NAGVMQNPRHLVRRRGQEARLRCSPMKGHSHVYWYRQLPEEGLKFMVYLQKENIIDESGMPKERFSAEFPKEGPSILRIQQVVRGDSAAYFCASSPGQGEAFFGQGTRLTVV.

This clone has a single count. V usage is TRBV24-1 and J usage is TRBJ2-3; D might be TRBD2 (5 bases). The CDR3 has 15 amino acids. Germline loops: CDR1 KGHDR, CDR2 SFDVKD. V gave up 7 bases and J gave up 1 base, with 14 bases separating them. The CDR3 DNA is TGTGCCACCAGACCCAGCGGAAGCCGCACAGATACGCAGTATTTT. Amino acid sequence: CATRPSGSRTDTQYF.

The chain couples TRBV6-4 to TRBJ1-6; 7 bases fit TRBD1. Germline CDR1 reads MRHNA; CDR2 reads SNTAGT. The CDR3 spans 13 residues. Trimming cost V 8 bases and J 5 bases; bases outside gene matches: 3. The CDR3 bases are TGTGCCAGCGGGGACAGCGATAATTCACCCCTCCACTTT. Its protein is CASGDSDNSPLHF.

V is TRBV2 and J is TRBJ1-2; D remains unclear. Germline V lookup: CDR1 SNHLY, CDR2 FYNNEI. There are 12 residues in the CDR3. With 6 bases removed from V and 7 bases from J, the gap between germline ends came to 12 bases. Here the CDR3 DNA reads TGTGCCAGCAGGGGTCTCTTCGTTGGCTACACCTTC. Protein: CASRGLFVGYTF. Using reference TRBV2 and TRBJ1-2 for the parts outside the CDR3, the full variable domain is EPEVTQTPSHQVTQMGQEVILRCVPISNHLYFYWYRQILGQKVEFLVSFYNNEISEKSEIFDDQFSVERPDGSNFTLKIRSTKLEDSAMYFCASRGLFVGYTFGSGTRLTVV.

The DNA for the CDR3 is TGTGCCAGCAGCACGACCGAGGACAGGGGCAGACCAGGAGACTATGGCTACACCTTC. It translates to CASSTTEDRGRPGDYGYTF. The rearrangement joins TRBV13 to TRBJ1-2; 9 bases match TRBD1. Germline lookup yields CDR1 PRHDT and CDR2 FYEKMQ (reference sequence). The CDR3 spans 19 residues. The junction had 19 bases not matched to a gene; V was cut back by 5 bases and J by 3 bases. Combining the CDR3 with reference TRBV13 and TRBJ1-2 gives the whole variable domain AAGVIQSPRHLIKEKRETATLKCYPIPRHDTVYWYQQGPGQDPQFLISFYEKMQSDKGSIPDRFSAQQFSDYHSELNMSSLELGDSALYFCASSTTEDRGRPGDYGYTFGSGTRLTVV.

This chain joins TRBV7-9 and TRBJ2-7; 9 positions match TRBD1. V lost 5 bases and J lost 5; bases outside the gene matches: 10. The CDR3 extends over 15 amino acids. Looked up from germline, CDR1 is SEHNR and CDR2 is FQNEAQ (reference sequence). The CDR3 DNA follows: TGTGCCAGCAGCCGCCCCGGGACAGGGTCTCACGAGCAGTACTTC. Translated: CASSRPGTGSHEQYF. The variable domain in full, with the rest retrieved from reference TRBV7-9 and TRBJ2-7, is DTGVSQNPRHKITKRGQNVTFRCDPISEHNRLYWYRQTLGQGPEFLTYFQNEAQLEKSRLLSDRFSAERPKGSFSTLEIQRTEQGDSAMYLCASSRPGTGSHEQYFGPGTRLTVT.

This chain links TRBV30 with TRBJ1-1; TRBD1 aligns across 10 bases. The V segment lost 3 bases and the J segment 5 bases; nucleotides outside the gene matches: 9. The CDR3 consists of 15 residues. Looked up from germline, CDR1 is GTSNPN and CDR2 is SVGIG (reference sequence). The CDR3 DNA is TGTGCCTGGAGAAGCCCGGGACAGGGGTTTACTGAAGCTTTCTTT. Translated, it gives CAWRSPGQGFTEAFF.

V is TRBV9 and J is TRBJ2-5; D might be TRBD1 (8 bases). V was clipped by 3 bases and J by 4 bases, with 16 bases between them. The CDR3 consists of 15 residues. The V gene's germline CDR1 is SGDLS and CDR2 YYNGEE. CDR3 sequence reads: CASSEGQGGSETQYF. In nucleotides, the CDR3 is TGTGCCAGCAGCGAAGGACAGGGAGGGTCAGAGACCCAGTACTTC.

The chain is built from TRBV3-1 (or the pseudogene TRBV3-2) and TRBJ2-7; no firm D call. CDR1 and CDR2 (germline): LGHDT, YNNKEL (reference sequence). V gave up 1 base and J gave up 2 bases, with 6 bases separating them. This CDR3 has 13 residues. CDR3 in amino acids: CASSQGRPYEQYF. The CDR3 bases are TGTGCCAGCAGCCAAGGACGCCCCTACGAGCAGTACTTC.

The chain couples TRBV4-2 to TRBJ2-7, with D unresolved. The V gene lost 0 bases and the J gene lost 0 bases, with 9 bases spanning the gap. The CDR3 is made up of 15 amino acids. CDR1 is LGHNA, CDR2 YNFKEQ, per germline. This chain's CDR3 is CASSQEATYSYEQYF. CDR3 bases: TGTGCCAGCAGCCAAGAGGCGACATACTCCTACGAGCAGTACTTC.